What follows are 32 T cell receptor beta chains derived from one specimen sequenced in a study of post-analysis software for immune sequencing data. General study findings and limits: Compared with controls, patients had more of five or six TRBV segments, including TRBV5-6, TRBV5-1 and TRBV20-1.

The TCR beta cDNA libraries contained unique molecular identifiers. MiXCR was run by TCRdb on the PCR reads, yielding one entry per CDR3 protein. The table records hundreds of thousands of distinct CDR3 sequences, 55% to 60% of them present only once. The antigens these receptors bind are not known. The sample was blood. Source of these receptors: a girl aged 2 to 9 with multiple sclerosis.

The chain is built from TRBV12-3 or TRBV12-4 and TRBJ2-5; the D is unclear. Gene TRBJ2-7 matches the end of the DNA better, so the J call may be wrong. This CDR3 has 14 amino acids. The CDR3 region has the DNA TGTGCCAGCAGTACGTCTGGGGTATCCGGCGAGCAGTACTTC. This encodes CASSTSGVSGEQYF.

J is TRBJ2-1 and V is TRBV29-1, with D hard to call. CDR3 length: 11 residues. Germline V CDR1 and CDR2: SQVTM, ANQGSEA. The V gene lost 1 base and the J gene lost 10 bases, with 8 bases spanning the gap. CDR3 sequence: CSVEGYMEQFF. The CDR3 DNA follows: TGCAGCGTTGAAGGGTACATGGAGCAGTTCTTC.

This rearrangement joins TRBV5-1 to TRBJ2-1, with 10 positions matching TRBD1. CDR3 size: 16 residues. Germline CDR1 SGHRS, CDR2 YFSETQ. Losses at the gene ends were 4 bases for V and 7 bases for J; bases not matched to a gene: 11. The CDR3 coding sequence is TGCGCCAGCAGCCCGGAGACAGGGGGCTTTTCGAATGAGCAGTTCTTC. Amino acids: CASSPETGGFSNEQFF.

This clonotype was found a few times. J is TRBJ2-5 and V is TRBV5-1; 9 bases map to TRBD2. The J call may be incorrect, as the DNA end agrees better with TRBJ2-7. The CDR3 sequence is 19 residues long. CDR1 is SGHRS, CDR2 YFSETQ, per germline. CDR3 nucleotides: TGCGCCAGCAGCTTGGTCATACAAAGTTTGAGCGGGAGGATCCACGAGCAGTACTTC. As protein: CASSLVIQSLSGRIHEQYF.

This clonotype has just a few counts. The rearrangement links TRBV2 to TRBJ2-7; D may be TRBD2 (5 bases). Trimming pared 6 bases from V and 6 bases from J, leaving 18 bases between. From germline, CDR1 is SNHLY and CDR2 FYNNEI. The CDR3 contains 14 residues. The CDR3 sequence is CASRSLAGGGEQYF. DNA for the CDR3: TGTGCCAGCAGATCTCTAGCCGGAGGAGGCGAGCAGTACTTC.

The rearrangement links TRBV12-3 or TRBV12-4 to TRBJ2-1, with no clear D. Trimming left V 2 bases short and J 2 bases short, with 10 bases between. This CDR3 has 15 residues. In DNA, the CDR3 is TGTGCCAGCAGTTTACTAATCAACGCCTACAATGAGCAGTTCTTC. Translated, it gives CASSLLINAYNEQFF.

The V call is TRBV5-1, the J call TRBJ1-2, with D unclear. V lost 0 bases and J lost 0, with 9 bases in between. The CDR3 covers 15 residues. Per the germline V gene, CDR1 is SGHRS and CDR2 is YFSETQ. In DNA form, the CDR3 reads TGCGCCAGCAGCTTGGGGACGGCACCTAACTATGGCTACACCTTC. This translates into CASSLGTAPNYGYTF.

The chain joins TRBV20-1 to TRBJ2-7; D is perhaps TRBD1 (6 bases). From germline, CDR1 is DFQATT and CDR2 SNEGSKA (reference sequence). This CDR3 region has 14 residues. Trimming pared 3 bases from V and 4 bases from J, leaving 16 bases between. CDR3 sequence (DNA): TGCAGTGCTAGGGTTCCAGGGGCCAATTACGAGCAGTACTTC. It yields the protein CSARVPGANYEQYF.

V usage is TRBV10-3 and J usage is TRBJ1-5; D is undetermined. The CDR3 is 14 amino acids. V lost 3 bases and J 0 bases, leaving 6 bases between the germline ends. Germline CDR1 reads ENHRY; CDR2 reads SYGVKD. CDR3 amino acids: CAISDGNSNQPQHF. The CDR3 DNA follows: TGTGCCATCAGTGACGGAAATAGCAATCAGCCCCAGCATTTT.

Comment on this clonotype: The junction shows a germline mismatch at one end, possibly a read error. CDR3 protein: CASSLVGGESSYNEQFF. The CDR3 nucleotides are TGTGCTAGCAGCTTAGTCGGCGGGGAAAGCTCCTACAATGAGCAGTTCTTC. The genes are TRBV7-9 and TRBJ2-1, with D tentatively TRBD2 (6 bases). The CDR3 sequence is 17 residues long. Germline CDR1 is SEHNR and CDR2 is FQNEAQ (reference sequence). The full variable domain, its missing parts supplied by reference TRBV7-9 and TRBJ2-1, is DTGVSQNPRHKITKRGQNVTFRCDPISEHNRLYWYRQTLGQGPEFLTYFQNEAQLEKSRLLSDRFSAERPKGSFSTLEIQRTEQGDSAMYLCASSLVGGESSYNEQFFGPGTRLTVL.

In regard to this clonotype: A read error may explain this, as a much larger clone is one base away. The gene calls are TRBV20-1 and TRBJ2-7; 9 nucleotides match TRBD2. Germline CDR1 is DFQATT and CDR2 is SNEGSKA (reference sequence). The CDR3 covers 16 residues. After removal of 0 bases from V and 2 bases from J, the junction contained 8 bases not matched to a gene. CDR3 DNA sequence: TGCAGTGCTAGAGATATAAGCGGGAGGTCTACCTACGAGCAGTACTTC. This gives the protein CSARDISGRSTYEQYF.

This clonotype has a single count. The chain couples TRBV5-1 to TRBJ2-1; D not certain. There are 14 residues in the CDR3. Trimming took 4 bases from V and 4 from J, leaving 12 bases between them. Germline CDR1 SGHRS, CDR2 YFSETQ. The CDR3 nucleotides read TGCGCCAGCAGCCCGTCGGTCCAATACAATGAGCAGTTCTTC. This translates into CASSPSVQYNEQFF.

This clonotype showed up just a few times. The chain has TRBV5-1 and TRBJ1-2, with D possibly TRBD1 on 6 matching bases. Deletions cut 4 bases from V and 8 bases from J, with 18 bases between. The germline CDR1 and CDR2 sequences are SGHRS and YFSETQ. There are 14 residues in the CDR3. The CDR3 nucleotides read TGCGCCAGCAGCGCGTCCGGGACAAATTGGGGCTACACCTTC. It translates to CASSASGTNWGYTF. The whole variable domain, filled in from reference TRBV5-1 and TRBJ1-2, reads KAGVTQTPRYLIKTRGQQVTLSCSPISGHRSVSWYQQTPGQGLQFLFEYFSETQRNKGNFPGRFSGRQFSNSRSEMNVSTLELGDSALYLCASSASGTNWGYTFGSGTRLTVV.

V and J are TRBV5-5 and TRBJ2-7, with TRBD1 as a possible D gene (6 bases). This CDR3 spans 14 amino acids. Trimming stripped 0 bases from V and 6 bases from J, with 13 bases between. Germline CDR1 and CDR2: SGHKS and YYEKEE (reference sequence). Here the CDR3 reads CASSLAIGDTEQYF. DNA for the CDR3: TGTGCCAGCAGCTTGGCCATCGGGGACACCGAGCAGTACTTC.

J is TRBJ1-1 and V is TRBV29-1, with unresolved D. This CDR3 is built from 12 residues. The V gene lost 5 bases and the J gene lost 0 bases, with 7 bases spanning the gap. CDR1 SQVTM and CDR2 ANQGSEA come from the germline V gene. The CDR3 spells CSVIDLNTEAFF. The CDR3 DNA reads as TGCAGCGTTATTGACCTGAACACTGAAGCTTTCTTT.

The rearrangement joins TRBV29-1 to TRBJ2-7; 14 nucleotides agree with TRBD2. The DNA end lines up better with TRBJ2-5; the J call may be wrong. Germline assignment: CDR1 SQVTM and CDR2 ANQGSEA. CDR3 length equals 16 residues. The CDR3 DNA follows: TGCAGCGTCCCTGGGACTAGCGGGAGAATGCGGGGGACCCAGTACTTC. This encodes CSVPGTSGRMRGTQYF.

Turning to this clonotype: One end of the junction fails to match germline, which may point to a read error. This chain joins TRBV12-3 or TRBV12-4 and TRBJ2-1; 10 bases are shared with TRBD2. This CDR3 contains 14 residues. As DNA, the CDR3 is TGTGCCAGCAGTCTAGCGGGGGAGTACAATGAGCAGTTCTTC. As protein: CASSLAGEYNEQFF.

This rearrangement joins TRBV5-1 to TRBJ2-1, with TRBD2 identical over 8 bases. The ends lost 9 bases at V and 3 bases at J; junction bases unmatched: 11. Per germline, CDR1 SGHRS and CDR2 YFSETQ. This CDR3 has 15 amino acids. CDR3 DNA: TGCGCCACCAACCGGGAGGGGGTAGGCTACAATGAGCAGTTCTTC. This gives the protein CATNREGVGYNEQFF.

The chain carries TRBV15 and TRBJ2-4, with D unresolved. The length of the CDR3 is 20 residues. In germline, CDR1 is LNHNV, CDR2 YYDKDF (reference sequence). The V and J ends lost 2 bases and 0 bases respectively, with 23 bases between them. The CDR3 region is CATSRPWNYDPHVAKNIQYF. DNA for the CDR3: TGTGCCACCAGCAGACCCTGGAACTATGACCCACACGTAGCCAAAAACATTCAGTACTTC.

J is TRBJ2-7 and V is TRBV6-5; TRBD2 agrees at 10 bases. Germline V lookup: CDR1 MNHEY, CDR2 SVGAGI. CDR3 size: 16 residues. With 0 bases clipped from V and 0 bases from J, the junction kept 2 bases outside the gene matches. The CDR3 DNA sequence: TGTGCCAGCAGTTACTCGGGACTAGCGCTCTCCTACGAGCAGTACTTC. Protein sequence: CASSYSGLALSYEQYF.

The rearrangement uses TRBV29-1 and TRBJ1-1; 7 bases match TRBD1. CDR1 and CDR2 from the germline V gene are SQVTM and ANQGSEA. With V trimmed by 6 bases and J by 4 bases, 11 bases remained unmatched. The CDR3 runs 14 residues. CDR3 bases: TGCAGCGTCGTAGACCAGGGGGGGTCCACTGAAGCTTTCTTT. Translation: CSVVDQGGSTEAFF.

In this sample, this clonotype turned up a few times. This chain links TRBV14 with TRBJ2-2; perhaps TRBD1 as D (6 bases). The V gene's germline CDR1 is SGHDN and CDR2 FVKESK. Trimming cost V 6 bases and J 5 bases, with 10 bases left between them. The CDR3 consists of 13 residues. This CDR3 reads CASRPQGTGELFF. In DNA form, the CDR3 reads TGTGCCAGCAGACCACAGGGAACCGGGGAGCTGTTTTTT.

Worth noting for this clonotype: An end of the junction does not agree with germline; a read error may underlie this. The rearrangement joins TRBV5-5 to TRBJ2-5, with 7 positions matching TRBD2. Germline V gene data show CDR1 as SGHKS and CDR2 as YYEKEE (reference sequence). CDR3 length: 17 amino acids. The CDR3 nucleotides are TGTGCCAGCAGCATGGAGGGATCGGGACTAACACGAGAGACCCGGTACTTC. It is translated as CASSMEGSGLTRETRYF.

The chain combines TRBV3-1 with TRBJ2-1; D gene ambiguous. This CDR3 region has 16 residues. Per the germline V gene, CDR1 is LGHDT and CDR2 is YNNKEL (reference sequence). With 0 bases removed from V and 4 bases from J, the gap between germline ends came to 13 bases. The CDR3 protein is CASSQDRPNSYNEQFF. CDR3 nucleotide sequence: TGTGCCAGCAGCCAAGATCGGCCGAATTCTTACAATGAGCAGTTCTTC.

V gene TRBV29-1 combines with J gene TRBJ1-2, with a possible D match to TRBD1 (6 bases). The CDR3 is made up of 13 amino acids. The germline gives CDR1 SQVTM, CDR2 ANQGSEA. V was shortened by 6 bases and J by 4 bases, with 15 bases between the two germline ends. The CDR3 DNA is TGCAGCGTGGCATACAGGGATGCCTATGGCTACACCTTC. This sequence encodes CSVAYRDAYGYTF.

This chain uses TRBV11-2 with TRBJ2-7; no clear D gene. From germline, CDR1 is SGHAT and CDR2 FQNNGV. V shed 5 bases and J shed 10 bases, with 15 bases lying between them. This CDR3 is built from 12 residues. CDR3 DNA sequence: TGTGCCAGCAGCCTCCAGTTTGTTGCCCAGTACTTC. It encodes CASSLQFVAQYF.

The chain links TRBV4-1 to TRBJ2-1, with TRBD2 matching 8 bases. CDR1 MGHRA and CDR2 YSYEKL come from the germline V gene. The CDR3 extends over 15 amino acids. The V gene end was trimmed by 4 bases and the J gene end by 2 bases; junction bases not matched to a gene: 4. CDR3 protein: CASSLRAGAYNEQFF. CDR3 bases: TGCGCCAGCAGCCTAAGAGCGGGAGCCTACAATGAGCAGTTCTTC.

The chain couples TRBV4-1 to TRBJ1-6, with TRBD1 as a possible D gene (5 bases). The V end was cut by 4 bases, the J end by 8 bases, with 15 bases between. The CDR3 consists of 15 residues. Germline V lookup: CDR1 MGHRA, CDR2 YSYEKL. The CDR3 loop is CASSPFGTADSPLHF. CDR3 DNA: TGCGCCAGCAGCCCTTTTGGGACGGCCGATTCACCCCTCCACTTT.

This clonotype was observed a few times. The gene calls are TRBV20-1 and TRBJ2-1, with 10 bases aligning to TRBD2. Per germline, CDR1 DFQATT and CDR2 SNEGSKA (reference sequence). The CDR3 length is 14 residues. With 6 bases clipped from V and 6 bases from J, the junction kept 8 bases outside the gene matches. DNA of the CDR3: TGCAGTGCCGGGGGGCTAGCGGGAGCCAATGAGCAGTTCTTC. Translated, it gives CSAGGLAGANEQFF.

This rearrangement joins TRBV5-1 to TRBJ2-1; 7 nucleotides agree with TRBD2. CDR3 size: 15 residues. Germline assignment: CDR1 SGHRS and CDR2 YFSETQ. The trim removed 6 bases at V and 3 bases at J, leaving 9 bases unmatched. The CDR3 reads CASKDRDYYYNEQFF. The CDR3 nucleotides read TGCGCCAGCAAGGACCGGGACTACTACTACAATGAGCAGTTCTTC.

V gene TRBV6-1 combines with J gene TRBJ2-1; 8 bases agree with TRBD1. Per the germline V gene, CDR1 is MNHNS and CDR2 is SASEGT. The J segment lost 0 bases and the V segment lost 8 bases, leaving 12 bases of the junction unmatched. There are 17 residues in the CDR3. The CDR3 reads CASGEDRGPSSYNEQFF. CDR3 bases: TGTGCCAGCGGGGAAGACAGGGGCCCGAGCTCCTACAATGAGCAGTTCTTC.

The genes are TRBV12-5 and TRBJ2-3; 8 bases line up with TRBD2. J was trimmed by 5 bases and V by 3 bases; bases with no gene match: 10. Per germline, CDR1 LGHNT and CDR2 FRNRAP. The CDR3 is made up of 16 amino acids. CDR3 sequence reads: CASGLDGRAEEDTQYF. The CDR3 coding sequence is TGTGCTAGTGGTTTAGACGGGAGGGCCGAGGAAGATACGCAGTATTTT. The full variable domain, in which reference TRBV12-5 and TRBJ2-3 provide the parts outside the CDR3, is DARVTQTPRHKVTEMGQEVTMRCQPILGHNTVFWYRQTMMQGLELLAYFRNRAPLDDSGMPKDRFSAEMPDATLATLKIQPSEPRDSAVYFCASGLDGRAEEDTQYFGPGTRLTVL.